Below are 24 T cell receptor beta chains sequenced from a single sample in a study of T cell changes during pregnancy in multiple sclerosis. Sequencing was performed with immunoSEQ multiplex PCR; in TCRdb, only in-frame clones are kept and a portion is missing. The sample holds 35,000 to 55,000 clones; around 93% are singletons and the top ten take about 4%. Source: CD8+ T cells from peripheral blood mononuclear cells, taken after pregnancy. The origin of the receptors is a female donor with multiple sclerosis, enrolled in a pregnancy study.

CDR3 in DNA: TGTGCCAGAAGCTTGTCGAGCGGGAGGGCCCAACGGAATGAGCAGTTCTTC. Translating gives CARSLSSGRAQRNEQFF. The chain joins TRBV5-3 to TRBJ2-1; 10 nucleotides line up with TRBD2. TRBV5-3 is designated an ORF whose function remains uncertain. With 1 base clipped from V and 7 bases from J, the junction kept 11 bases outside the gene matches. This CDR3 is built from 17 residues.

The chain recombines TRBV7-2 with TRBJ2-3; 12 positions match TRBD2. The V and J ends lost 6 bases and 3 bases, in that order; junction bases with no gene match: 10. CDR3 size: 17 residues. The germline V gene has CDR1 SGHTA and CDR2 FQGNSA. The CDR3 reads CASSPRLAGAVTDTQYF. The CDR3 bases are TGTGCCAGCAGTCCTAGACTAGCGGGGGCGGTTACAGATACGCAGTATTTT.

The V call is TRBV18, the J call TRBJ2-1, with TRBD2 identical over 15 bases. From germline, CDR1 is KGHSH and CDR2 LQKENI. J lost 4 bases, V lost 4 bases, and 2 bases had no gene match. The CDR3 has 16 amino acids. CDR3 protein: CASSHGLAGGYNEQFF. CDR3 bases: TGTGCCAGCTCACATGGACTAGCGGGGGGGTACAATGAGCAGTTCTTC.

The chain joins TRBV29-1 to TRBJ2-1, with a tentative D call TRBD1 (5 bases). This CDR3 spans 12 amino acids. The V end was cut by 3 bases, the J end by 7 bases, with 10 bases between. Germline lookup yields CDR1 SQVTM and CDR2 ANQGSEA. CDR3 coding DNA: TGCAGCGTTGAGATCAGGGCGAATGAGCAGTTCTTC. Its protein is CSVEIRANEQFF.

V usage is TRBV27 and J usage is TRBJ1-1, with 7 nucleotides matching TRBD1. Per germline, CDR1 MNHEY and CDR2 SMNVEV (reference sequence). CDR3 length: 15 amino acids. After removal of 5 bases from V and 0 bases from J, the junction contained 6 bases not matched to a gene. The CDR3 nucleotides are TGTGCCAGCAGTACCACGGACAGGATGAACACTGAAGCTTTCTTT. Its protein is CASSTTDRMNTEAFF.

The J gene is TRBJ1-1, the V gene TRBV7-6, with TRBD1 matching over 7 bases. This CDR3 has 15 residues. Germline CDR1 SGHVS, CDR2 FNYEAQ. Trimming took 1 base from V and 1 from J; bases not matched to a gene: 3. CDR3 loop: CASSLGPGGNTEAFF. The CDR3 DNA reads as TGTGCCAGCAGCTTAGGTCCAGGGGGGAACACTGAAGCTTTCTTT.

This clone was seen a single time. The CDR3: CAISELWTSGVTDTQYF. For the CDR3, the DNA is TGTGCCATCAGTGAGTTATGGACTAGCGGGGTCACAGATACGCAGTATTTT. V gene TRBV10-3 combines with J gene TRBJ2-3; TRBD2 matches at 12 bases. The junction had 4 bases not matched to a gene; V was cut back by 1 base and J by 2 bases. This CDR3 is 17 amino acids long. Germline V CDR1 and CDR2: ENHRY, SYGVKD.

CDR3 in DNA: TGTGCCAGCAGCTTAGTCGGGGGAAGGAACACTGAAGCTTTCTTT. Its protein is CASSLVGGRNTEAFF. The J gene is TRBJ1-1, the V gene TRBV7-9; maybe TRBD1 (5 bases). CDR1 and CDR2 from the germline V gene are SEHNR and FQNEAQ (reference sequence). The CDR3 has 15 residues. The germline V and J ends were trimmed by 1 base and 1 base, with 10 bases remaining between them.

V is TRBV11-2 and J is TRBJ2-3; D perhaps matches TRBD2 (7 bases). CDR3 length: 15 amino acids. Germline values: CDR1 SGHAT, CDR2 FQNNGV. The ends were cut back, 4 bases at V and 6 bases at J, with 17 bases in the middle. In DNA, the CDR3 is TGTGCCAGCAGCTACACCTGGGGGGGCCGGGATACGCAGTATTTT. Amino acids: CASSYTWGGRDTQYF.

V is TRBV13 and J is TRBJ1-3; no clear D gene. CDR1 PRHDT and CDR2 FYEKMQ come from the germline V gene (reference sequence). This CDR3 is built from 15 residues. Trimming pared 1 base from V and 0 bases from J, leaving 7 bases between. CDR3 coding DNA: TGTGCCAGCAGCTTAGTACGGGGCTCTGGAAACACCATATATTTT. This translates into CASSLVRGSGNTIYF.

This clone was detected once. The chain is built from TRBV5-1 and TRBJ1-1; no definite D call. Looked up from germline, CDR1 is SGHRS and CDR2 is YFSETQ. V lost 0 bases and J lost 4, with 10 bases in between. The CDR3 length is 14 residues. This CDR3 is CASSLVGEATEAFF. For the CDR3, the DNA is TGCGCCAGCAGCTTGGTAGGAGAGGCCACTGAAGCTTTCTTT. The full variable domain, completed using reference TRBV5-1 and TRBJ1-1, is KAGVTQTPRYLIKTRGQQVTLSCSPISGHRSVSWYQQTPGQGLQFLFEYFSETQRNKGNFPGRFSGRQFSNSRSEMNVSTLELGDSALYLCASSLVGEATEAFFGQGTRLTVV.

This clone has only one observation. The chain uses TRBV29-1 and TRBJ2-7; the D gene is possibly TRBD2 (5 bases). Germline CDR1 reads SQVTM; CDR2 reads ANQGSEA. The CDR3 contains 13 residues. Trimming stripped 3 bases from V and 0 bases from J, with 9 bases between. CDR3 in DNA: TGCAGCGTTGAGCTTGAGGGCTCCTACGAGCAGTACTTC. As protein: CSVELEGSYEQYF.

V usage is TRBV7-6 and J usage is TRBJ2-3; D might be TRBD2 (7 bases). The CDR3 consists of 15 residues. The V gene lost 0 bases and the J gene lost 2 bases, with 9 bases spanning the gap. Germline CDR1 is SGHVS and CDR2 is FNYEAQ. CDR3 protein: CASSLAGGATDTQYF. CDR3 nucleotide sequence: TGTGCCAGCAGCTTAGCGGGGGGGGCCACAGATACGCAGTATTTT.

The table lists this clone with a few counts. The V and J genes are TRBV4-2 and TRBJ1-1; 10 nucleotides align to TRBD1. The ends lost 1 base at V and 6 bases at J; junction bases unmatched: 5. The CDR3 sequence is 15 residues long. Germline values: CDR1 LGHNA, CDR2 YNFKEQ. The CDR3 bases are TGTGCCAGCAGCCAAGTGAAGACAGGGGGCTCTGAAGCTTTCTTT. It encodes CASSQVKTGGSEAFF.

J is TRBJ1-2 and V is TRBV5-8, with 8 positions matching TRBD1. From germline, CDR1 is SGHTS and CDR2 YDEGEE. The CDR3 loop spans 15 amino acids. The V and J ends lost 4 bases and 4 bases, in that order; junction bases with no gene match: 9. DNA of the CDR3: TGTGCCAGCAGCGAGCTGACAGGGGTAGGCTATGGCTACACCTTC. Amino acid sequence: CASSELTGVGYGYTF.

This clone has just one count. V is TRBV19 and J is TRBJ2-1; weak D call: TRBD2 (6 bases). The CDR3 sequence is 15 residues long. Germline CDR1 LNHDA, CDR2 SQIVND (reference sequence). Trimming removed 5 bases at V and 0 bases at J, with 11 bases between. As DNA, the CDR3 is TGTGCCAGTAGTGCTAGCGCCGACTCCTACAATGAGCAGTTCTTC. As protein: CASSASADSYNEQFF.

This rearrangement joins TRBV7-6 to TRBJ2-1; 8 nucleotides align to TRBD2. The CDR3 has 15 amino acids. Germline values: CDR1 SGHVS, CDR2 FNYEAQ. V was pared by 5 bases and J by 4 bases, with 7 bases of the junction left unmatched. CDR3 sequence (DNA): TGTGCCAGCAGCCTCACTTTAGCGGGGTACAATGAGCAGTTCTTC. It yields the protein CASSLTLAGYNEQFF.

The genes are TRBV4-3 and TRBJ1-1, with 8 bases identical to TRBD1. Per the germline V gene, CDR1 is LGHNA and CDR2 is YSLEER. The CDR3 contains 15 residues. The junction had 2 bases not matched to a gene; V was cut back by 0 bases and J by 2 bases. The CDR3 loop reads CASSQDQGANTEAFF. CDR3 nucleotides: TGCGCCAGCAGCCAAGATCAGGGGGCCAACACTGAAGCTTTCTTT.

This chain uses TRBV10-2 with TRBJ2-7; D might be TRBD2 (6 bases). The ends were cut back, 3 bases at V and 6 bases at J, with 6 bases in the middle. Germline loops: CDR1 WSHSY, CDR2 SAAADI. The length of the CDR3 is 11 residues. The DNA for the CDR3 is TGCGCCAGCAGTGACGGGAGCGAGCAGTACTTC. It codes for CASSDGSEQYF.

V usage is TRBV29-1 and J usage is TRBJ1-1; no clear D gene. Trimming cost V 4 bases and J 1 base, with 7 bases left between them. The germline V gene has CDR1 SQVTM and CDR2 ANQGSEA. This CDR3 is built from 12 residues. The CDR3 DNA reads as TGCAGCGTTGTGGCGGGGAACACTGAAGCTTTCTTT. Translation: CSVVAGNTEAFF. Full variable domain (missing parts from reference TRBV29-1 and TRBJ1-1): SAVISQKPSRDICQRGTSLTIQCQVDSQVTMMFWYRQQPGQSLTLIATANQGSEATYESGFVIDKFPISRPNLTFSTLTVSNMSPEDSSIYLCSVVAGNTEAFFGQGTRLTVV.

The J gene is TRBJ2-7, the V gene TRBV4-3; TRBD1 agrees at 8 bases. The V segment lost 2 bases and the J segment 4 bases; nucleotides outside the gene matches: 10. The CDR3 extends over 16 amino acids. CDR1 and CDR2 from the germline V gene are LGHNA and YSLEER. For the CDR3, the DNA is TGCGCCAGCAGCCAAAACACCGGGACAGGAATTTACGAGCAGTACTTC. It is translated as CASSQNTGTGIYEQYF.

V is TRBV7-9 and J is TRBJ2-7, with D hard to call. Germline V gene data show CDR1 as SEHNR and CDR2 as FQNEAQ (reference sequence). V lost 4 bases, J lost 6 bases, and 10 bases lay in between. The CDR3 spans 12 residues. CDR3 DNA sequence: TGTGCCAGCAGCTCGGGTTCCGTCGAGCAGTACTTC. Protein product: CASSSGSVEQYF.

The chain combines TRBV2 with TRBJ1-1; D uncertain. The CDR3 is made up of 14 amino acids. Germline-derived CDR1 and CDR2 are SNHLY and FYNNEI. The germline V and J ends were trimmed by 9 bases and 0 bases, with 14 bases remaining between them. The CDR3 loop reads CARLEEGLNTEAFF. Here the CDR3 DNA reads TGTGCCAGATTGGAGGAGGGATTGAACACTGAAGCTTTCTTT. Looking up the rest from reference TRBV2 and TRBJ1-1 gives the full variable domain: EPEVTQTPSHQVTQMGQEVILRCVPISNHLYFYWYRQILGQKVEFLVSFYNNEISEKSEIFDDQFSVERPDGSNFTLKIRSTKLEDSAMYFCARLEEGLNTEAFFGQGTRLTVV.

This CDR3 is CASSYQGLGEAFF. In nucleotides, the CDR3 is TGTGCCAGCAGTTACCAGGGGCTGGGTGAAGCTTTCTTT. This chain links TRBV6-5 with TRBJ1-1; D perhaps matches TRBD1 (6 bases). CDR1 MNHEY and CDR2 SVGAGI come from the germline V gene. V was trimmed by 2 bases and J by 7 bases, leaving 11 bases between them. The CDR3 extends over 13 amino acids.